This T cell receptor beta chain was sequenced during a study of PD-1 blockade in classical Hodgkin lymphoma. Findings and caveats of the study: A significant rise in TCR diversity by C4D1 was seen for CD4+ but not CD8+ cells. Later analyses included only patients treated at least 1 year post-ASCT.

Time point described: cycle 4 day 1 (C4D1), after 6 weeks of nivolumab. Each patient relapsed following autologous stem cell transplantation, and prior brentuximab vedotin exposure differed. Magnetic negative selection served to purify CD4+ T cells out of PBMCs that had been thawed. Best responses fell into complete response, partial response or progressive disease. Per the germline V gene, CDR1 is LNHDA and CDR2 is SQIVND (reference sequence). The CDR3 loop spans 14 amino acids. The V end lost 4 bases, the J end lost 5 bases, and 12 bases lay between the germline ends. Here immunoSEQ multiplex PCR was the method, and the copy in TCRdb shows in-frame clones only, minus some. The sample includes about 4,800 clones, around 80% of them seen just once. Of note for this clone: Its specificity is unknown.

The chain employs TRBV19 and TRBJ1-5; D unresolved. This material consisted of CD4+ T cells from blood, taken before the fourth cycle of nivolumab. This TCR came from a human donor with classical Hodgkin lymphoma. The CDR3 region is CASSRPYPYQPQHF. The CDR3 nucleotides are TGTGCCAGTAGTAGGCCCTACCCTTATCAGCCCCAGCATTTT.